Each of the 2 T cell receptor beta chains below was sequenced from the same sample in a study of blood T cell repertoires in COVID-19. Here immunoSEQ multiplex PCR was the method, and the copy in TCRdb shows in-frame clones only, minus some. The table shows tens of thousands of clones, with roughly nine tenths occurring only once. Sample: peripheral blood. Receptors originate from a man between 60 and 75 years old with acute or convalescent COVID-19.

The chain has TRBV5-1 and TRBJ1-6; possibly TRBD1 for D (5 bases). Germline values: CDR1 SGHRS, CDR2 YFSETQ. The germline V and J ends were trimmed by 3 bases and 11 bases, with 12 bases remaining between them. The CDR3 is 13 amino acids. The CDR3 loop is CASSSKGDPPLHF. Here the CDR3 DNA reads TGCGCCAGCAGCTCCAAAGGGGATCCACCCCTCCACTTT.

This clone has just a few counts. J is TRBJ1-1 and V is TRBV5-1; 8 nucleotides match TRBD1. The V segment lost 5 bases and the J segment 3 bases; nucleotides outside the gene matches: 15. CDR1 and CDR2 from the germline V gene are SGHRS and YFSETQ. The CDR3 totals 17 residues. The CDR3 loop is CASSHPPPGGEDTEAFF. The CDR3 DNA reads TGCGCCAGCAGTCACCCACCCCCAGGGGGCGAGGACACTGAAGCTTTCTTT.